The 9 T cell receptor beta chains in this list originate from one sample, sequenced in a study of blood T cell repertoires in COVID-19. Profiling relied on immunoSEQ multiplex PCR, and the TCRdb table lists in-frame clones only, not all of them. The profile shows 200,000 to 250,000 clones, 80% to 85% of them singletons. Input material: peripheral blood. The receptors were gathered from a young woman with acute or convalescent COVID-19.

Here the CDR3 reads CASSLLGLGQGTPNTEAFF. In nucleotides, the CDR3 is TGTGCCAGCAGTTTATTAGGCTTGGGACAGGGGACCCCGAACACTGAAGCTTTCTTT. The chain couples TRBV28 to TRBJ1-1, with 10 bases matching TRBD1. V dropped 1 base and J dropped 1; count of bases not matched to a gene: 12. CDR1 is MDHEN, CDR2 SYDVKM, per germline. The CDR3 consists of 19 residues. Full variable domain (remainder filled in from reference TRBV28 and TRBJ1-1): DVKVTQSSRYLVKRTGEKVFLECVQDMDHENMFWYRQDPGLGLRLIYFSYDVKMKEKGDIPEGYSVSREKKERFSLILESASTNQTSMYLCASSLLGLGQGTPNTEAFFGQGTRLTVV.

The chain carries TRBV29-1 and TRBJ2-6; TRBD1 agrees at 7 bases. Trimming at V came to 7 bases and at J to 1 base, leaving 7 bases not matched to a gene. This CDR3 is 15 amino acids long. In germline, CDR1 is SQVTM, CDR2 ANQGSEA. DNA of the CDR3: TGCAGCGCAGATCCAGGGGGATCTGGGGCCAACGTCCTGACTTTC. Amino acids: CSADPGGSGANVLTF. Together with reference TRBV29-1 and TRBJ2-6, the CDR3 gives the full variable domain: SAVISQKPSRDICQRGTSLTIQCQVDSQVTMMFWYRQQPGQSLTLIATANQGSEATYESGFVIDKFPISRPNLTFSTLTVSNMSPEDSSIYLCSADPGGSGANVLTFGAGSRLTVL.

This clone was counted only a few times. The rearrangement joins TRBV11-2 to TRBJ2-3, with 8 bases fitting TRBD1. V lost 1 base and J lost 1; bases outside the gene matches: 1. Germline CDR1 and CDR2: SGHAT and FQNNGV. The CDR3 consists of 15 residues. The CDR3 DNA reads TGTGCCAGCAGCTTAGTGGGACAGGGCACAGATACGCAGTATTTT. It translates to CASSLVGQGTDTQYF. Full variable domain (outside the CDR3, taken from reference TRBV11-2 and TRBJ2-3): EAGVAQSPRYKIIEKRQSVAFWCNPISGHATLYWYQQILGQGPKLLIQFQNNGVVDDSQLPKDRFSAERLKGVDSTLKIQPAKLEDSAVYLCASSLVGQGTDTQYFGPGTRLTVL.

The chain is built from TRBV30 and TRBJ2-7; TRBD2 agrees at 10 bases. The CDR3 loop spans 16 amino acids. J lost 7 bases, V lost 1 base, and 13 bases had no gene match. Germline V lookup: CDR1 GTSNPN, CDR2 SVGIG (reference sequence). Written as DNA, the CDR3 is TGTGCCTGGAGTGCCAGTAGGACTAGCGGTGGGGGGGAGCAGTACTTC. Translated, it gives CAWSASRTSGGGEQYF.

The chain carries TRBV7-2 and TRBJ2-7; 11 bases match TRBD2. Germline V gives CDR1 SGHTA, CDR2 FQGNSA. Germline trimming cut 5 bases from V and 2 bases from J; bases unmatched to any gene: 8. CDR3 size: 16 residues. This CDR3 reads CASSQRLAGLAYEQYF. The CDR3 DNA follows: TGTGCCAGCAGCCAACGACTAGCGGGACTAGCCTACGAGCAGTACTTC.

This rearrangement joins TRBV5-1 to TRBJ2-1, with D perhaps matching TRBD2 (5 bases). CDR3 length equals 14 residues. V was trimmed by 4 bases and J by 8 bases, leaving 16 bases between them. Germline-derived CDR1 and CDR2 are SGHRS and YFSETQ. CDR3 sequence reads: CASSKEAKEDEQFF. As DNA, the CDR3 is TGCGCCAGCAGCAAGGAGGCAAAGGAGGATGAGCAGTTCTTC.

In its sample, this clone was seen once. V gene TRBV3-1 (or the pseudogene TRBV3-2) combines with J gene TRBJ2-3; 11 nucleotides align to TRBD2. V was pared by 1 base and J by 5 bases, with 11 bases of the junction left unmatched. Germline V CDR1 and CDR2: LGHDT, YNNKEL (reference sequence). This CDR3 is 18 amino acids long. The CDR3 region has the DNA TGTGCCAGCAGCCAAGGAATGCTTAGCGGGAGGGTTCGAGATACGCAGTATTTT. Amino acids: CASSQGMLSGRVRDTQYF.

This clone has a handful of counts. The chain uses TRBV7-2 and TRBJ2-7; 14 nucleotides align to TRBD2. This CDR3 is 16 amino acids long. Germline V CDR1 and CDR2: SGHTA, FQGNSA. The trim removed 1 base at V and 4 bases at J, leaving 3 bases unmatched. CDR3 protein: CASSLVGTSGSYEQYF. Written as DNA, the CDR3 is TGTGCCAGCAGCTTAGTCGGGACTAGCGGGAGTTACGAGCAGTACTTC.

This chain connects TRBV15 to TRBJ2-3, with D perhaps matching TRBD1 (6 bases). The CDR3 is 16 amino acids. The V end was cut by 2 bases, the J end by 4 bases, with 16 bases between. Germline V gene sequence: CDR1 LNHNV, CDR2 YYDKDF (reference sequence). CDR3 nucleotides: TGTGCCACCAGCAGAAGAGGGCGACAGGTCCCAGATACGCAGTATTTT. It encodes CATSRRGRQVPDTQYF.